This T cell receptor beta chain stems from a study of tumor-infiltrating lymphocytes in oesophageal squamous cell carcinoma. Per the germline V gene, CDR1 is MNHNS and CDR2 is SASEGT. Trimming removed 8 bases at V and 4 bases at J, with 12 bases between. The CDR3 covers 12 residues. TCRdb itself ran the PCR reads through MiXCR, one entry per CDR3 protein. The data hold almost 20,000 distinct CDR3 sequences, with around 40% observed a single time. This clonotype came up many times. This clonotype was sampled from a male donor with esophageal squamous cell carcinoma. This sequence joins TRBV6-1 and TRBJ2-7; D perhaps matches TRBD1 (6 bases). Sequenced: esophageal tumor tissue. For the CDR3, the DNA is TGTGCCAGCGGGCAAGGGGGTTACGAGCAGTACTTC. Translation gives CASGQGGYEQYF.